This T cell receptor (beta chain) was retrieved from a study of blood T cell repertoires in COVID-19. Study summary: Spain, Italy and the United States supplied samples that represented acute and convalescent COVID-19. Nucleic acid was either cDNA or gDNA, and it came from T cells, B-cell-depleted T cells, or PBMCs.

The CDR3 consists of 12 residues. The Seattle site enrolled patients during active infection and followed them longitudinally. Study processing details: Amplified reference gene primers provided the basis for estimating nucleated cell counts. TCRdb's table, derived via immunoSEQ multiplex PCR, lists solely in-frame clones and lacks some. V and J calls and clone size are those listed in that table; D and trimming were worked out from the DNA. There are 350,000 to 500,000 clones in the sample; over 85% occur only once, and more than 0.7% lies in the top ten. The genes are TRBV21-1 and TRBJ2-7; TRBD2, as called in the table, went unchecked against the DNA. TRBV21-1 corresponds to a pseudogene. The sequenced sample consisted of peripheral blood. The sequence was collected from a man aged 18 to 29 with COVID-19, enrolled during active disease. This CDR3 is CASRPGVYEQYF. The CDR3 nucleotides are TGTGCCAGCAGGCCGGGAGTCTACGAGCAGTACTTC.